These 15 T cell receptor beta chains were all obtained from the same sample, sequenced in a study of cytomegalovirus exposure and HLA in healthy donors. Use of 60 Vbeta and 13 Jbeta primers characterized the PCR. Generated by immunoSEQ multiplex PCR, the TCRdb table keeps only in-frame clones and is missing some. The table records about 200,000 clones, about 80% of them present only once. The sequencing sample was made of PBMCs. The source of these receptors is a man aged 30-40 years in good health and CMV-seronegative.

The rearrangement links TRBV5-1 to TRBJ2-3, with D perhaps matching TRBD2 (6 bases). Germline V gives CDR1 SGHRS, CDR2 YFSETQ. The CDR3 consists of 14 residues. V was shortened by 7 bases and J by 5 bases, with 17 bases between the two germline ends. CDR3 bases: TGCGCCAGCGGCCCCGGGAGCTCCAAAGATACGCAGTATTTT. It yields the protein CASGPGSSKDTQYF.

The chain recombines TRBV5-1 with TRBJ1-2; D ambiguous. With 9 bases removed from V and 7 bases from J, the gap between germline ends came to 19 bases. CDR3 length: 13 residues. Germline V gene data show CDR1 as SGHRS and CDR2 as YFSETQ. Here the CDR3 DNA reads TGCGCCAACCTGACAAACACGATACGTGGCTACACCTTC. It translates to CANLTNTIRGYTF.

The chain carries TRBV29-1 and TRBJ2-5, with TRBD2 matching 7 bases. This CDR3 region has 12 residues. The V and J ends lost 7 bases and 1 base, in that order; junction bases with no gene match: 3. Germline CDR1 SQVTM, CDR2 ANQGSEA. Here the CDR3 reads CSGGLGQETQYF. CDR3 in DNA: TGCAGCGGTGGACTAGGCCAAGAGACCCAGTACTTC.

The chain joins TRBV2 to TRBJ1-2, with no clear D. The CDR3 contains 13 residues. Germline loops: CDR1 SNHLY, CDR2 FYNNEI. The V end lost 2 bases, the J end lost 4 bases, and 8 bases lay between the germline ends. CDR3 amino acids: CASSETGSYGYTF. The CDR3 nucleotides are TGTGCCAGCAGTGAAACGGGGTCCTATGGCTACACCTTC.

This clone appeared a single time. The chain uses TRBV2 and TRBJ2-7; 7 nucleotides align to TRBD2. V shed 2 bases, J shed 3 bases, and the junction held 13 bases outside the gene matches. The germline CDR1 and CDR2 sequences are SNHLY and FYNNEI. The CDR3 runs to 17 residues. The chain's CDR3 is CASSEITSSGFRYEQYF. CDR3 sequence (DNA): TGTGCCAGCAGTGAAATTACCTCTAGCGGATTCCGCTACGAGCAGTACTTC.

In nucleotides, the CDR3 is TGTGCCAGCAGCCCGAGGACTAGCGGGAACAATGAGCAGTTCTTC. It codes for CASSPRTSGNNEQFF. The V gene is TRBV9, the J gene TRBJ2-1; 12 bases align to TRBD2. The V segment lost 4 bases and the J segment 5 bases; nucleotides outside the gene matches: 4. This CDR3 has 15 residues. CDR1 and CDR2 from the germline V gene are SGDLS and YYNGEE.

The chain carries TRBV14 and TRBJ2-1, with D possibly TRBD2 on 5 matching bases. The CDR3 consists of 13 residues. Trimming took 8 bases from V and 1 from J, leaving 9 bases between them. Per germline, CDR1 SGHDN and CDR2 FVKESK. The CDR3 DNA is TGTGCCAGCCGGGGTAGTTCCTACAATGAGCAGTTCTTC. Translating it yields CASRGSSYNEQFF.

This clone was picked up one time. The chain employs TRBV21-1 and TRBJ1-5. TRBV21-1 is given as a pseudogene. The CDR3 is 16 amino acids. The CDR3 here is CASSKGGGSSNQPQHF. In DNA form, the CDR3 reads TGTGCCAGCAGCAAAGGTGGAGGGAGTAGCAATCAGCCCCAGCATTTT.

The gene calls are TRBV2 and TRBJ2-2; 7 nucleotides line up with TRBD2. This CDR3 contains 15 residues. Germline V lookup: CDR1 SNHLY, CDR2 FYNNEI. The ends lost 5 bases at V and 4 bases at J; junction bases unmatched: 7. The CDR3 spells CASSLGTTRTGELFF. The CDR3 nucleotides read TGTGCCAGCAGTTTGGGGACTACCCGCACCGGGGAGCTGTTTTTT.

The sample holds a few counts of this clone. This rearrangement joins TRBV6-6 to TRBJ2-2, with 14 bases fitting TRBD2. The CDR3 is 16 residues long. V was clipped by 5 bases and J by 5 bases; unmatched bases: 4. Germline CDR1 reads MNHNY; CDR2 reads SVGAGI (reference sequence). CDR3 coding DNA: TGTGCCAGCAGTCAAAGGACTAGCGGGAGGACCGGGGAGCTGTTTTTT. It specifies CASSQRTSGRTGELFF.

This chain connects TRBV6-5 to TRBJ2-1; 8 positions match TRBD2. With V trimmed by 0 bases and J by 9 bases, 10 bases remained unmatched. CDR3 length: 16 residues. Per the germline V gene, CDR1 is MNHEY and CDR2 is SVGAGI. CDR3 in DNA: TGTGCCAGCAGTTACTCGGGCTCACTAGCGGAAATTGAGCAGTTCTTC. It translates to CASSYSGSLAEIEQFF.

The V gene is TRBV19, the J gene TRBJ1-1; the D is unclear. V lost 3 bases, J lost 1 base, and 9 bases lay in between. There are 14 residues in the CDR3. Germline CDR1 LNHDA, CDR2 SQIVND (reference sequence). The CDR3 region has the DNA TGTGCCAGTAGTATTATCCTCGGGAACACTGAAGCTTTCTTT. Amino acid sequence: CASSIILGNTEAFF.

The V gene is TRBV28, the J gene TRBJ2-7; the match to TRBD2 covers 8 bases. Germline assignment: CDR1 MDHEN and CDR2 SYDVKM. J lost 2 bases, V lost 6 bases, and 9 bases had no gene match. There are 15 residues in the CDR3. CDR3 DNA: TGTGCCAGCAGGCCCACAGGGACTAGGGCCTACGAGCAGTACTTC. It encodes CASRPTGTRAYEQYF.

The gene calls are TRBV6-5 and TRBJ1-2; D perhaps matches TRBD1 (6 bases). Trimming cost V 2 bases and J 7 bases, with 14 bases left between them. This CDR3 spans 14 amino acids. The germline CDR1 and CDR2 sequences are MNHEY and SVGAGI. In DNA, the CDR3 is TGTGCCAGCAGTTACGATGTTAACAGGGTTGGCTACACCTTC. Translation: CASSYDVNRVGYTF.

The genes are TRBV11-3 and TRBJ2-3, with 13 bases fitting TRBD2. Germline CDR1 and CDR2: SGHNT and YENEEA. The CDR3 loop spans 17 amino acids. The J segment lost 2 bases and the V segment lost 6 bases, leaving 8 bases of the junction unmatched. The CDR3 nucleotides read TGTGCCAGCAGTCTGAGACTAGCGGGGGGACTCACAGATACGCAGTATTTT. This translates into CASSLRLAGGLTDTQYF.